The clone carrying this T cell receptor (beta chain) came up a few times. Its antigen remains unidentified. The CDR3 regions of TCR beta were amplified from RNA transcripts. Researchers ran a first-round RT-PCR on the TCR CDR3 using the HTBI primer set. TCRdb re-called the multiplex PCR reads through MiXCR, storing one row per CDR3 protein. The sample lists around 390,000 distinct CDR3 sequences, about 15% seen once, with about 20% in the top ten. The data were taken from a study of T cells in Graves' hyperthyroidism and ophthalmopathy. Overall study findings and caveats: In simple terms, a model built on 13 V-J features told ophthalmopathy apart from stable hyperthyroidism.

CDR1 is SQVTM, CDR2 ANQGSEA, per germline. The V and J ends lost 0 bases and 5 bases, in that order; junction bases with no gene match: 6. This CDR3 has 14 amino acids. The receptor was isolated from a woman in her 30s with Graves' ophthalmopathy. Sequencing was done on a sample of blood. The rearrangement joins TRBV29-1 to TRBJ1-2; 7 nucleotides match TRBD1. The CDR3 here is CSVEDLGGNYGYTF. CDR3 nucleotides: TGCAGCGTTGAAGATCTAGGGGGCAATTATGGCTACACCTTC.